A single sample is the source of the 30 T cell receptor beta chains below, sequenced in a study of long-term antiretroviral therapy in people with HIV. The assay, immunoSEQ v3.0, was run at survey level. The repertoire was sequenced with immunoSEQ multiplex PCR; TCRdb's copy has only in-frame clones and lacks some. The sample lists tens of thousands of clones; around four fifths were seen once. Here the sequenced sample was unsorted PBMCs, taken 1.6 years after starting antiretroviral therapy. The receptors were sampled from a man aged 40-49 years with HIV.

Here the CDR3 reads CASSLYGRNTEAFF. For the CDR3, the DNA is TGTGCCAGCAGCTTGTATGGGAGGAACACTGAAGCTTTCTTT. The chain recombines TRBV5-4 with TRBJ1-1, with D uncertain. CDR1 and CDR2 from the germline V gene are SGHNT and YYREEE (reference sequence). The CDR3 contains 14 residues. V was clipped by 1 base and J by 1 base, with 8 bases between them.

The chain has TRBV27 and TRBJ1-5, with 12 nucleotides matching TRBD1. The germline gives CDR1 MNHEY, CDR2 SMNVEV (reference sequence). The CDR3 extends over 20 amino acids. J lost 4 bases, V lost 7 bases, and 20 bases had no gene match. Here the CDR3 reads CASNPRGTGGDGRVNQPQHF. The CDR3 coding sequence is TGTGCCAGCAACCCCCGAGGGACAGGGGGCGACGGTCGGGTTAATCAGCCCCAGCATTTT.

This clone was counted once. The chain has TRBV9 and TRBJ2-2; possibly TRBD1 for D (6 bases). Trimming pared 2 bases from V and 8 bases from J, leaving 10 bases between. The germline V gene encodes CDR1 SGDLS and CDR2 YYNGEE. The CDR3 spans 13 residues. This chain's CDR3 is CASSVTGGGELFF. The CDR3 coding sequence is TGTGCCAGCAGCGTGACAGGCGGGGGGGAGCTGTTTTTT.

The J gene is TRBJ2-7, the V gene TRBV27, with TRBD1 identical over 7 bases. Germline CDR1 is MNHEY and CDR2 is SMNVEV (reference sequence). There are 14 residues in the CDR3. J gave up 2 bases and V 4 bases, and 5 bases lay outside the gene matches. The chain's CDR3 is CASSSAGGAYEQYF. CDR3 coding DNA: TGTGCCAGCAGTTCGGCAGGGGGTGCCTACGAGCAGTACTTC.

The rearrangement links TRBV6-5 to TRBJ1-5; D is possibly TRBD1 (5 bases). This CDR3 has 15 amino acids. The germline gives CDR1 MNHEY, CDR2 SVGAGI. Trimming shortened V by 0 bases and J by 1 base, and 7 bases separated the two germline ends. For the CDR3, the DNA is TGTGCCAGCAGTTACTCTAAGGGGAGCAATCAGCCCCAGCATTTT. This encodes CASSYSKGSNQPQHF.

This clone has only a few counts. This chain uses TRBV7-9 with TRBJ2-1; 7 nucleotides match TRBD1. Germline assignment: CDR1 SEHNR and CDR2 FQNEAQ (reference sequence). V trimming: 2 bases; J trimming: 7 bases; junction bases outside the gene matches: 8. This CDR3 is 15 amino acids long. The CDR3 loop is CASSLLETGINEQFF. The DNA of the CDR3 is TGTGCCAGCAGCTTATTGGAGACAGGGATAAATGAGCAGTTCTTC.

The chain recombines TRBV21-1 with TRBJ1-2; TRBD1 is the table's D call and was not checked against the DNA. TRBV21-1 is described as a pseudogene. The CDR3 length is 15 residues. The CDR3 coding sequence is TGTGCCAGCAGCTCTCATGGACAGGGGGCGTATGGCTACACCTTC. Encoded protein: CASSSHGQGAYGYTF.

The CDR3 DNA is TGTGCCAGCAGTTTAGACTCCCGGGCCTCTAGGAACGAGCAGTACTTC. Translating gives CASSLDSRASRNEQYF. The rearrangement uses TRBV27 and TRBJ2-7; unclear D gene. The CDR3 is 16 amino acids. Germline V CDR1 and CDR2: MNHEY, SMNVEV (reference sequence). The V end was cut by 2 bases, the J end by 5 bases, with 19 bases between.

The rearrangement uses TRBV6-1 and TRBJ2-1, with 10 bases fitting TRBD2. V lost 4 bases and J lost 12; bases outside the gene matches: 15. The CDR3 is 16 residues long. CDR1 is MNHNS, CDR2 SASEGT, per germline. The CDR3 protein is CASSASKLAGISRQFF. Written as DNA, the CDR3 is TGTGCCAGCAGTGCATCCAAACTAGCGGGAATTAGTAGGCAGTTCTTC.

The V and J genes are TRBV7-8 and TRBJ1-2; unclear D gene. In germline, CDR1 is SGHVS, CDR2 FQNEAQ. The CDR3 covers 16 residues. The V end lost 5 bases, the J end lost 0 bases, and 16 bases lay between the germline ends. The CDR3 region is CASSPARRPANYGYTF. In DNA form, the CDR3 reads TGTGCCAGCAGCCCGGCCAGGAGACCAGCTAACTATGGCTACACCTTC.

V is TRBV11-2 and J is TRBJ1-6, with D perhaps TRBD1 (6 bases). Germline V gene lookup returns CDR1 SGHAT and CDR2 FQNNGV. Deletions cut 0 bases from V and 8 bases from J, with 11 bases between. The CDR3 covers 15 residues. CDR3 nucleotide sequence: TGTGCCAGCAGCTTAGAGCGGGGGCCATATTCACCCCTCCACTTT. This codes for CASSLERGPYSPLHF.

This clone was observed a few times. The chain couples TRBV5-6 to TRBJ1-1; a weak D match, TRBD1 (5 bases). The V end was cut by 5 bases, the J end by 3 bases, with 11 bases between. The CDR3 has 13 amino acids. Germline CDR1 reads SGHDT; CDR2 reads YYEEEE. The CDR3 DNA follows: TGTGCCAGCAGTAGATTAGGGGACACTGAAGCTTTCTTT. It translates to CASSRLGDTEAFF.

J is TRBJ2-5 and V is TRBV6-5; 7 bases are shared with TRBD1. V lost 5 bases and J lost 4; bases outside the gene matches: 1. The CDR3 sequence is 12 residues long. The germline V gene has CDR1 MNHEY and CDR2 SVGAGI. CDR3 sequence (DNA): TGTGCCAGCAGTCCAGGGGGAGAGACCCAGTACTTC. This encodes CASSPGGETQYF.

The J gene is TRBJ2-2, the V gene TRBV29-1, with 8 positions matching TRBD1. The germline V gene has CDR1 SQVTM and CDR2 ANQGSEA. The J segment lost 2 bases and the V segment lost 2 bases, leaving 4 bases of the junction unmatched. The CDR3 runs to 15 residues. CDR3 DNA sequence: TGCAGCGTTGAATTGGGACAGGACAACACCGGGGAGCTGTTTTTT. Protein: CSVELGQDNTGELFF.

The rearrangement links TRBV27 to TRBJ2-1; D unclear. CDR1 and CDR2 (germline): MNHEY, SMNVEV (reference sequence). Trimming stripped 3 bases from V and 10 bases from J, with 16 bases between. There are 14 residues in the CDR3. CDR3 sequence reads: CASSFDRAPEEQFF. The CDR3 DNA sequence: TGTGCCAGCAGTTTTGATAGGGCCCCAGAGGAGCAGTTCTTC.

The V and J genes are TRBV30 and TRBJ1-2; no definite D call. This CDR3 has 13 amino acids. V lost 0 bases to trimming and J lost 3 bases, with 8 bases between them. The germline gives CDR1 GTSNPN, CDR2 SVGIG (reference sequence). CDR3 DNA sequence: TGTGCCTGGAGTGTGGGCAGGCACTATGGCTACACCTTC. Translation: CAWSVGRHYGYTF.

V is TRBV28 and J is TRBJ1-2; possibly TRBD1 for D (5 bases). The CDR3 is 15 amino acids. V shed 4 bases and J shed 4 bases, with 16 bases lying between them. CDR1 MDHEN and CDR2 SYDVKM come from the germline V gene. CDR3 DNA sequence: TGTGCCAGCAGTTCCGGACAACGGGGTTTCTATGGCTACACCTTC. Protein sequence: CASSSGQRGFYGYTF.

V gene TRBV6-5 combines with J gene TRBJ1-1, with 8 bases that match TRBD1. With 6 bases clipped from V and 5 bases from J, the junction kept 11 bases outside the gene matches. The germline CDR1 and CDR2 sequences are MNHEY and SVGAGI. The CDR3 is 15 residues long. CDR3 residues: CASSLSRGRRTEAFF. CDR3 bases: TGTGCCAGCAGCCTATCCAGGGGGCGAAGAACTGAAGCTTTCTTT.

The chain combines TRBV18 with TRBJ2-7; D not resolved. Trimming took 2 bases from V and 3 from J, leaving 11 bases between them. Germline-derived CDR1 and CDR2 are KGHSH and LQKENI. The CDR3 runs to 14 residues. The CDR3 sequence is CASSPSRYLYEQYF. The CDR3 DNA reads TGTGCCAGCTCACCAAGTCGGTATCTCTACGAGCAGTACTTC. Together with reference TRBV18 and TRBJ2-7, the CDR3 gives the full variable domain: NAGVMQNPRHLVRRRGQEARLRCSPMKGHSHVYWYRQLPEEGLKFMVYLQKENIIDESGMPKERFSAEFPKEGPSILRIQQVVRGDSAAYFCASSPSRYLYEQYFGPGTRLTVT.

The chain combines TRBV5-6 with TRBJ2-1; D uncertain. The CDR3 length is 15 residues. The germline gives CDR1 SGHDT, CDR2 YYEEEE. Trimming took off 4 bases at V and 0 bases at J, with 11 bases between the two ends. In DNA form, the CDR3 reads TGTGCCAGCAGCCATGGATACAGCTCCTACAATGAGCAGTTCTTC. It specifies CASSHGYSSYNEQFF.

The CDR3 reads CASSYRGANYGYTF. CDR3 in DNA: TGTGCCAGCAGTTACAGGGGAGCTAACTATGGCTACACCTTC. This chain links TRBV6-5 with TRBJ1-2; D perhaps matches TRBD1 (5 bases). Trimming cost V 2 bases and J 0 bases, with 7 bases left between them. CDR1 and CDR2 (germline): MNHEY, SVGAGI. CDR3 size: 14 residues.

This clone was detected only a few times. The chain is built from TRBV6-5 and TRBJ2-7; D is perhaps TRBD1 or TRBD2 (5 bases each). The CDR3 length is 15 residues. Trimming pared 2 bases from V and 4 bases from J, leaving 15 bases between. Germline CDR1 MNHEY, CDR2 SVGAGI. This chain's CDR3 is CASSYGADGGYEQYF. CDR3 DNA sequence: TGTGCCAGCAGTTACGGGGCTGATGGCGGGTACGAGCAGTACTTC.

The V call is TRBV7-9, the J call TRBJ2-2; 12 bases align to TRBD2. After removal of 3 bases from V and 0 bases from J, the junction contained 8 bases not matched to a gene. Per the germline V gene, CDR1 is SEHNR and CDR2 is FQNEAQ (reference sequence). The CDR3 loop spans 19 amino acids. DNA of the CDR3: TGTGCCAGCAGCTTCCGGACTAGCGGGATGAGCGCGAACACCGGGGAGCTGTTTTTT. It yields the protein CASSFRTSGMSANTGELFF.

The V gene is TRBV5-5, the J gene TRBJ1-3, with D unclear. V lost 0 bases and J lost 2, with 12 bases in between. The CDR3 has 16 residues. Germline V gene lookup returns CDR1 SGHKS and CDR2 YYEKEE (reference sequence). CDR3 in amino acids: CASSLAAVYPGNTIYF. Written as DNA, the CDR3 is TGTGCCAGCAGCTTGGCGGCAGTCTACCCTGGAAACACCATATATTTT.

The CDR3: CAWSVGLNTEAFF. CDR3 in DNA: TGTGCCTGGAGTGTGGGTTTGAACACTGAAGCTTTCTTT. J is TRBJ1-1 and V is TRBV30; no definite D call. The CDR3 runs to 13 residues. Germline loops: CDR1 GTSNPN, CDR2 SVGIG (reference sequence). The V and J ends lost 0 bases and 0 bases respectively, with 5 bases between them.

The CDR3 nucleotides read TGCAGCGTTGAAGTCGGACTAGCGGGAGGCGGGGAGCTGTTTTTT. Translation: CSVEVGLAGGGELFF. The chain recombines TRBV29-1 with TRBJ2-2; 14 nucleotides agree with TRBD2. The trim removed 1 base at V and 7 bases at J, leaving 2 bases unmatched. The CDR3 length is 15 residues. Germline-derived CDR1 and CDR2 are SQVTM and ANQGSEA.

In nucleotides, the CDR3 is TGTGCCAGCAGTTTATCGGCCTTACCGGGCTATGGCTACACCTTC. Its protein product is CASSLSALPGYGYTF. The rearrangement links TRBV27 to TRBJ1-2; D not certain. CDR3 length: 15 amino acids. Germline V lookup: CDR1 MNHEY, CDR2 SMNVEV (reference sequence). V was shortened by 0 bases and J by 4 bases, with 12 bases between the two germline ends.

V is TRBV5-3 and J is TRBJ2-3; 7 bases are a match to TRBD1. TRBV5-3 is classed as an ORF, of uncertain function. Losses at the gene ends were 4 bases for V and 1 base for J; bases not matched to a gene: 9. The CDR3 runs 16 residues. The CDR3 reads CARSPPRQGCTDTQYF. The CDR3 bases are TGTGCCAGAAGCCCCCCCCGACAGGGTTGCACAGATACGCAGTATTTT.

This sequence joins TRBV7-2 and TRBJ2-7, with 9 bases identical to TRBD1. V dropped 3 bases and J dropped 7; count of bases not matched to a gene: 4. The germline gives CDR1 SGHTA, CDR2 FQGNSA. The CDR3 spans 13 residues. The CDR3 DNA sequence: TGTGCCAGCAGCTTGGGACAGGGATGGGAGCAGTACTTC. This codes for CASSLGQGWEQYF.

The chain is built from TRBV7-8 and TRBJ2-7; 7 bases are a match to TRBD1. Per the germline V gene, CDR1 is SGHVS and CDR2 is FQNEAQ. The junction had 7 bases not matched to a gene; V was cut back by 5 bases and J by 3 bases. The CDR3 runs to 14 residues. The CDR3 DNA reads TGTGCCAGCAGCCCCCCGACAGGGAACTACGAGCAGTACTTC. This translates into CASSPPTGNYEQYF.